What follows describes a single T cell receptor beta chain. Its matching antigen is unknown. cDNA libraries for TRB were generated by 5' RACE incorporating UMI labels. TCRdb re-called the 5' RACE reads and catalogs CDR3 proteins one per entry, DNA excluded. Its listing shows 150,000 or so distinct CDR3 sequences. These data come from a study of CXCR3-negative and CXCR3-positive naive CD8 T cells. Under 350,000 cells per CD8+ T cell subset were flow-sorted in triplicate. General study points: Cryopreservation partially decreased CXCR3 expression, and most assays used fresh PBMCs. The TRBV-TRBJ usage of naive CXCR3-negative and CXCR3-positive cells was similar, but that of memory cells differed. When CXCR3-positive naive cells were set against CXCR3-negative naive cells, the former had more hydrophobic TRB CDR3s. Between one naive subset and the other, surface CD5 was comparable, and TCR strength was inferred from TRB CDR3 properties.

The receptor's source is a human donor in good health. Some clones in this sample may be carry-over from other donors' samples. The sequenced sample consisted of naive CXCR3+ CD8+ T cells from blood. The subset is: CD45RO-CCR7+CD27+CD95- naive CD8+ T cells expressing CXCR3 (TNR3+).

Here the CDR3 reads CSARDPLAGDTGELFF. V and J are TRBV20-1 and TRBJ2-2; the TRBD1 assignment by TCRdb is unverifiable without DNA. CDR1 is DFQATT, CDR2 SNEGSKA, per germline (reference sequence). The CDR3 runs 16 residues.